These 29 T cell receptor beta chains were all obtained from the same sample, sequenced in a study of blood T cell repertoires in COVID-19. Sequencing was performed with immunoSEQ multiplex PCR; in TCRdb, only in-frame clones are kept and a portion is missing. This sample has over 150,000 clones, with approximately 88% found just once. Sequencing used peripheral blood. These receptors were taken from a woman in her sixties or seventies who had recovered from COVID-19.

The rearrangement uses TRBV28 and TRBJ2-3, with D perhaps TRBD2 (5 bases). There are 12 residues in the CDR3. V lost 7 bases, J lost 4 bases, and 9 bases lay in between. Germline-derived CDR1 and CDR2 are MDHEN and SYDVKM. The CDR3 sequence: CASTPGADTQYF. Written as DNA, the CDR3 is TGTGCCAGCACCCCCGGGGCAGATACGCAGTATTTT.

This clone was detected a few times. This chain uses TRBV5-4 with TRBJ2-5; 16 nucleotides agree with TRBD2. This CDR3 spans 15 amino acids. V gave up 2 bases and J gave up 7 bases; unmatched junction bases: 2. Per the germline V gene, CDR1 is SGHNT and CDR2 is YYREEE (reference sequence). CDR3: CASSFGTSGGGTQYF. CDR3 nucleotide sequence: TGTGCCAGCAGCTTCGGGACTAGCGGGGGGGGGACCCAGTACTTC.

The chain couples TRBV29-1 to TRBJ1-3; D is unclear. Trimming stripped 4 bases from V and 0 bases from J, with 22 bases between. The germline V gene has CDR1 SQVTM and CDR2 ANQGSEA. The CDR3 covers 18 residues. The CDR3 is CSVAHDYWSGGSGNTIYF. CDR3 DNA sequence: TGCAGCGTTGCTCATGATTATTGGTCAGGTGGCTCTGGAAACACCATATATTTT. The whole variable domain, remainder taken from reference TRBV29-1 and TRBJ1-3, is SAVISQKPSRDICQRGTSLTIQCQVDSQVTMMFWYRQQPGQSLTLIATANQGSEATYESGFVIDKFPISRPNLTFSTLTVSNMSPEDSSIYLCSVAHDYWSGGSGNTIYFGEGSWLTVV.

The V call is TRBV20-1, the J call TRBJ2-4, with D perhaps TRBD2 (7 bases). The germline V gene has CDR1 DFQATT and CDR2 SNEGSKA (reference sequence). The CDR3 loop spans 15 amino acids. Trimming pared 3 bases from V and 5 bases from J, leaving 17 bases between. This chain's CDR3 is CSASKTGGGENIQYF. The CDR3 bases are TGCAGTGCTAGTAAAACGGGGGGCGGAGAAAACATTCAGTACTTC.

This clone was detected only once. V usage is TRBV3-1 (or the pseudogene TRBV3-2) and J usage is TRBJ1-4; D ambiguous. The CDR3 spans 13 residues. Germline V gene lookup returns CDR1 LGHDT and CDR2 YNNKEL (reference sequence). V was shortened by 3 bases and J by 3 bases, with 5 bases between the two germline ends. The CDR3 spells CASSQGANEKLFF. CDR3 in DNA: TGTGCCAGCAGCCAGGGAGCTAATGAAAAACTGTTTTTT.

The chain links TRBV5-1 to TRBJ1-1; no definite D call. Germline lookup yields CDR1 SGHRS and CDR2 YFSETQ. The CDR3 loop spans 15 amino acids. Between the trimmed V and J ends, which lost 4 bases and 3 bases, there was a span of 16 bases. The DNA for the CDR3 is TGCGCCAGCAGCCCCTTTGAAGGCGGGGACACTGAAGCTTTCTTT. Translation gives CASSPFEGGDTEAFF.

The rearrangement uses TRBV7-6 and TRBJ1-5; TRBD1 is a possible D gene (6 bases). The CDR3 is made up of 14 amino acids. The germline V and J ends were trimmed by 5 bases and 6 bases, with 14 bases remaining between them. Per the germline V gene, CDR1 is SGHVS and CDR2 is FNYEAQ. The CDR3 protein is CASSKTGLGQPQHF. CDR3 sequence (DNA): TGTGCCAGCAGCAAAACAGGGTTAGGTCAGCCCCAGCATTTT.

This clone came up once. The chain combines TRBV27 with TRBJ2-3, with a tentative D call TRBD1 (5 bases). This CDR3 is built from 14 residues. Germline V gives CDR1 MNHEY, CDR2 SMNVEV (reference sequence). V shed 10 bases and J shed 3 bases, with 17 bases lying between them. DNA for the CDR3: TGTGCCACCGGTTATGGGGCAGGGACAGATACGCAGTATTTT. Translation gives CATGYGAGTDTQYF.

The chain carries TRBV5-1 and TRBJ1-3; 7 bases map to TRBD1. Trimming at V came to 2 bases and at J to 8 bases, leaving 10 bases not matched to a gene. Germline V gene data show CDR1 as SGHRS and CDR2 as YFSETQ. There are 15 residues in the CDR3. The CDR3 nucleotides read TGCGCCAGCAGCTTAAACCCCCAGGGGGTGGACACCATATATTTT. Its protein product is CASSLNPQGVDTIYF.

This rearrangement joins TRBV6-1 to TRBJ1-3; TRBD1 is a possible D gene (6 bases). The ends were cut back, 3 bases at V and 4 bases at J, with 13 bases in the middle. This CDR3 is 15 amino acids long. Germline CDR1 reads MNHNS; CDR2 reads SASEGT. The CDR3 sequence is CASSERTATGNTIYF. The CDR3, as DNA: TGTGCCAGCAGTGAGAGGACAGCAACAGGAAACACCATATATTTT.

This clone was seen a few times. This chain links TRBV10-3 with TRBJ2-1; 8 bases are shared with TRBD1. V was pared by 10 bases and J by 9 bases, with 11 bases of the junction left unmatched. CDR3 length equals 13 residues. Germline CDR1 and CDR2: ENHRY and SYGVKD. The CDR3 region has the DNA TGTGCCACCAGGGGGCAGATCGGCGGTGAGCAGTTCTTC. It translates to CATRGQIGGEQFF.

The chain has TRBV28 and TRBJ1-2; D unresolved. This CDR3 contains 13 residues. Trimming took 2 bases from V and 8 from J, leaving 12 bases between them. In germline, CDR1 is MDHEN, CDR2 SYDVKM. The CDR3 loop reads CASSLIQTGGYTF. The CDR3 coding sequence is TGTGCCAGCAGTTTAATCCAGACTGGCGGCTACACCTTC.

The chain uses TRBV6-6 and TRBJ1-1; no firm D call. CDR3 length: 14 amino acids. Trimming took 6 bases from V and 0 from J, leaving 11 bases between them. In germline, CDR1 is MNHNY, CDR2 SVGAGI (reference sequence). CDR3 bases: TGTGCCAGCAGCGACCGGGGAGTGAACACTGAAGCTTTCTTT. Encoded protein: CASSDRGVNTEAFF.

The J gene is TRBJ1-5, the V gene TRBV28; D is uncertain. Germline V gene lookup returns CDR1 MDHEN and CDR2 SYDVKM. This CDR3 region has 12 residues. V was clipped by 6 bases and J by 4 bases, with 7 bases between them. The CDR3 loop reads CASSPKNQPQHF. The CDR3 bases are TGTGCCAGCAGCCCTAAGAATCAGCCCCAGCATTTT.

In its sample, this clone was seen a few times. The genes are TRBV7-9 and TRBJ1-1; 11 bases line up with TRBD1. Per the germline V gene, CDR1 is SEHNR and CDR2 is FQNEAQ (reference sequence). This CDR3 comprises 14 residues. Germline trimming cut 3 bases from V and 3 bases from J; bases unmatched to any gene: 0. As DNA, the CDR3 is TGTGCCAGCAGCTTGGGACAGGGGGACACTGAAGCTTTCTTT. Translated: CASSLGQGDTEAFF.

The rearrangement links TRBV11-2 to TRBJ2-2, with D unresolved. CDR1 is SGHAT, CDR2 FQNNGV, per germline. This CDR3 is 12 amino acids long. Trimming stripped 5 bases from V and 7 bases from J, with 8 bases between. The CDR3 nucleotides are TGTGCCAGCAGCCCCGGTGGCGGGGAGCTGTTTTTT. Residues: CASSPGGGELFF.

The CDR3, as DNA: TGTGCCAGCAGCATCCCAAGGGACAGGCTGTATGGCTACACCTTC. As protein: CASSIPRDRLYGYTF. The chain has TRBV28 and TRBJ1-2; 8 bases match TRBD1. V was clipped by 6 bases and J by 5 bases; unmatched bases: 11. CDR1 and CDR2 from the germline V gene are MDHEN and SYDVKM. CDR3 length equals 15 residues.

This clone was seen just once. The DNA for the CDR3 is TGTGCCAGCAGCCCGTGGGGGACAGGGGACTATGGCTACACCTTC. It is translated as CASSPWGTGDYGYTF. This sequence joins TRBV14 and TRBJ1-2, with TRBD1 matching 10 bases. There are 15 residues in the CDR3. Germline CDR1 and CDR2: SGHDN and FVKESK. The V and J ends lost 4 bases and 3 bases, in that order; junction bases with no gene match: 5.

The chain has TRBV19 and TRBJ2-7; 9 bases agree with TRBD1. Germline-derived CDR1 and CDR2 are LNHDA and SQIVND (reference sequence). J lost 0 bases, V lost 4 bases, and 1 base had no gene match. This CDR3 is 14 amino acids long. CDR3 amino acids: CASSKGQGSYEQYF. Written as DNA, the CDR3 is TGTGCCAGTAGTAAGGGACAGGGCTCCTACGAGCAGTACTTC.

This clone was counted only a few times. CDR3 nucleotides: TGTGCCAGCAGTTTGCGGGGAAGAGATACCACCGGGGAGCTGTTTTTT. Translation: CASSLRGRDTTGELFF. J is TRBJ2-2 and V is TRBV27; the D gene is possibly TRBD2 (6 bases). The V end lost 3 bases, the J end lost 4 bases, and 15 bases lay between the germline ends. Germline lookup yields CDR1 MNHEY and CDR2 SMNVEV (reference sequence). This CDR3 has 16 amino acids.

There are a few counts of this clone. This rearrangement joins TRBV9 to TRBJ2-3; TRBD2 agrees at 10 bases. V lost 6 bases and J lost 2; bases outside the gene matches: 6. The CDR3 totals 15 residues. Per the germline V gene, CDR1 is SGDLS and CDR2 is YYNGEE. The CDR3 spells CASTLLAGDTDTQYF. CDR3 DNA sequence: TGTGCCAGCACCCTGCTAGCGGGGGACACAGATACGCAGTATTTT.

The V and J genes are TRBV7-2 and TRBJ2-7; TRBD1 might be the D (5 bases). The CDR3 spans 14 residues. From germline, CDR1 is SGHTA and CDR2 FQGNSA. Trimming removed 7 bases at V and 1 base at J, with 14 bases between. In nucleotides, the CDR3 is TGTGCCAGCATCCACCCCACAGGATCCTACGAGCAGTACTTC. This codes for CASIHPTGSYEQYF.

This chain connects TRBV7-2 to TRBJ2-3; 15 bases align to TRBD2. CDR1 is SGHTA and CDR2 is FQGNSA in the germline V gene. CDR3 length equals 16 residues. Germline trimming cut 5 bases from V and 4 bases from J; bases unmatched to any gene: 4. CDR3 nucleotides: TGTGCCAGCAGCCTGGGACTAGCGGGGGGATCAGATACGCAGTATTTT. Encoded protein: CASSLGLAGGSDTQYF.

V gene TRBV19 combines with J gene TRBJ2-1; 11 bases map to TRBD2. This CDR3 region has 14 residues. Germline CDR1 reads LNHDA; CDR2 reads SQIVND (reference sequence). V gave up 7 bases and J gave up 9 bases; unmatched junction bases: 8. Here the CDR3 reads CASNPSGGWVEQFF. The CDR3 bases are TGTGCCAGTAACCCTAGCGGGGGGTGGGTTGAGCAGTTCTTC. The whole variable domain, remainder taken from reference TRBV19 and TRBJ2-1, is DGGITQSPKYLFRKEGQNVTLSCEQNLNHDAMYWYRQDPGQGLRLIYYSQIVNDFQKGDIAEGYSVSREKKESFPLTVTSAQKNPTAFYLCASNPSGGWVEQFFGPGTRLTVL.

The chain recombines TRBV7-2 with TRBJ1-3, with D possibly being TRBD1 (5 bases). Germline CDR1 and CDR2: SGHTA and FQGNSA. The V end lost 1 base, the J end lost 0 bases, and 13 bases lay between the germline ends. This CDR3 comprises 17 residues. This chain's CDR3 is CASSLEQAGGSGNTIYF. CDR3 nucleotide sequence: TGTGCCAGCAGCTTAGAACAGGCCGGGGGCTCTGGAAACACCATATATTTT.

The chain combines TRBV7-2 with TRBJ2-5, with D possibly TRBD2 on 5 matching bases. Germline-derived CDR1 and CDR2 are SGHTA and FQGNSA. V was trimmed by 5 bases and J by 6 bases, leaving 16 bases between them. This CDR3 has 14 amino acids. CDR3 nucleotide sequence: TGTGCCAGCAGCCTTGGGTCTCCGGGAAAGACCCAGTACTTC. As protein: CASSLGSPGKTQYF.

This clone was recorded only once. The CDR3 region is CASSQGGPDSSPLHF. CDR3 DNA sequence: TGTGCCAGCAGCCAAGGGGGGCCAGATTCTTCACCCCTCCACTTT. The V call is TRBV3-1 (or the pseudogene TRBV3-2), the J call TRBJ1-6, with D perhaps matching TRBD1 (6 bases). The V and J ends lost 1 base and 9 bases respectively, with 13 bases between them. This CDR3 contains 15 residues. Germline V lookup: CDR1 LGHDT, CDR2 YNNKEL (reference sequence).

V is TRBV18 and J is TRBJ2-2, with D possibly TRBD1 on 5 matching bases. Germline loops: CDR1 KGHSH, CDR2 LQKENI. Trimming took 2 bases from V and 4 from J, leaving 8 bases between them. The CDR3 is 14 residues long. CDR3 protein: CASSPDSRTGELFF. The CDR3 DNA reads as TGTGCCAGCTCACCAGACAGTCGCACCGGGGAGCTGTTTTTT.

The rearrangement joins TRBV28 to TRBJ1-5, with a tentative D call TRBD1 (5 bases). This CDR3 is built from 13 residues. The germline CDR1 and CDR2 sequences are MDHEN and SYDVKM. With 5 bases removed from V and 2 bases from J, the gap between germline ends came to 7 bases. The CDR3 DNA follows: TGTGCCAGCAGTGAGACAGGCAATCAGCCCCAGCATTTT. Amino acids: CASSETGNQPQHF.